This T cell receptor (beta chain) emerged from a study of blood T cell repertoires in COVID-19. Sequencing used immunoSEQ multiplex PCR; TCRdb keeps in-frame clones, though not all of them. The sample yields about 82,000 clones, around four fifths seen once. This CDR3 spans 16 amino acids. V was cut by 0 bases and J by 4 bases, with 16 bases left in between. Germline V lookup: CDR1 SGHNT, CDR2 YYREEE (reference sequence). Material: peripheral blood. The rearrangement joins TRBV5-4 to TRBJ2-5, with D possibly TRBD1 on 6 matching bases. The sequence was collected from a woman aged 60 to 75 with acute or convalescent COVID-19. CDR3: CASSLELDRMGETQYF. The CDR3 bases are TGTGCCAGCAGCTTGGAGCTGGACAGAATGGGAGAGACCCAGTACTTC.